The 15 T cell receptor beta chains below all came from one sample that was sequenced in a study of blood T cell repertoires in COVID-19. Measured with immunoSEQ multiplex PCR; TCRdb has only the in-frame clones, and not every one. The profile shows under 350,000 clones, roughly 85% of them singletons. Sequencing was performed on PBMCs or T cells enriched from blood (not recorded which). The receptors were sampled from a woman between 40 and 50 years old with acute COVID-19.

This sequence joins TRBV15 and TRBJ2-6; no reliable D call. This CDR3 has 19 amino acids. Trimming took 0 bases from V and 0 from J, leaving 15 bases between them. CDR1 and CDR2 (germline): LNHNV, YYDKDF (reference sequence). The CDR3 loop reads CATSRDMVSYSSGANVLTF. The CDR3 DNA is TGTGCCACCAGCAGAGATATGGTATCATATAGCTCTGGGGCCAACGTCCTGACTTTC.

In its sample, this clone was seen once. The chain employs TRBV19 and TRBJ1-3, with unresolved D. Germline CDR1 and CDR2: LNHDA and SQIVND (reference sequence). The CDR3 totals 17 residues. V lost 2 bases, J lost 0 bases, and 14 bases lay in between. Written as DNA, the CDR3 is TGTGCCAGTAGTATAAATGTTCGAACAGCCTCTGGAAACACCATATATTTT. Amino acids: CASSINVRTASGNTIYF.

This chain connects TRBV3-1 (or the pseudogene TRBV3-2) to TRBJ1-2, with 9 bases identical to TRBD1. Germline V gene sequence: CDR1 LGHDT, CDR2 YNNKEL (reference sequence). V shed 5 bases and J 5 bases; nucleotides not matched to a gene: 9. The CDR3 runs to 15 residues. CDR3 sequence reads: CASSYNRGLSYGYTF. In DNA, the CDR3 is TGTGCCAGCAGCTACAACAGGGGGCTTAGTTATGGCTACACCTTC.

This rearrangement joins TRBV18 to TRBJ1-5; D unresolved. Trimming removed 3 bases from V and 7 bases from J, with 10 bases in between. The CDR3 totals 13 residues. CDR1 and CDR2 (germline): KGHSH, LQKENI. In DNA form, the CDR3 reads TGTGCCAGCTCACCCGGGTCAGCGCAGCCCCAGCATTTT. It is translated as CASSPGSAQPQHF.

V gene TRBV6-5 combines with J gene TRBJ1-6; D gene uncertain. Trimming left V 4 bases short and J 2 bases short, with 12 bases between. Germline CDR1 reads MNHEY; CDR2 reads SVGAGI. The CDR3 sequence is 16 residues long. CDR3 in amino acids: CASSSTYRAYNSPLHF. CDR3 bases: TGTGCCAGCAGTTCCACCTACAGAGCCTATAATTCACCCCTCCACTTT.

This chain links TRBV9 with TRBJ2-7; the D gene is possibly TRBD2 (5 bases). The V end was cut by 0 bases, the J end by 3 bases, with 10 bases between. The CDR3 totals 14 residues. From germline, CDR1 is SGDLS and CDR2 YYNGEE. CDR3 amino acids: CASSVAGLHYEQYF. DNA for the CDR3: TGTGCCAGCAGCGTAGCAGGACTCCACTACGAGCAGTACTTC.

This clone showed up many times. This chain connects TRBV6-5 to TRBJ2-7; D ambiguous. The CDR3 has 13 amino acids. Germline CDR1 reads MNHEY; CDR2 reads SVGAGI. With 10 bases removed from V and 0 bases from J, the gap between germline ends came to 13 bases. The CDR3 DNA is TGTGCCACCCAACTTTCCCCCTCCTACGAGCAGTACTTC. It is translated as CATQLSPSYEQYF.

The CDR3 nucleotides read TGTGCCAGCAGCCGCGACAGGGGATCCTACAATGAGCAGTTCTTC. Its protein product is CASSRDRGSYNEQFF. The chain is built from TRBV7-2 and TRBJ2-1; 8 bases line up with TRBD1. Trimming at V came to 5 bases and at J to 1 base, leaving 4 bases not matched to a gene. Germline lookup yields CDR1 SGHTA and CDR2 FQGNSA. The CDR3 sequence is 15 residues long. Supplemented by reference TRBV7-2 and TRBJ2-1, the full variable domain reads GAGVSQSPSNKVTEKGKDVELRCDPISGHTALYWYRQSLGQGLEFLIYFQGNSAPDKSGLPSDRFSAERTGGSVSTLTIQRTQQEDSAVYLCASSRDRGSYNEQFFGPGTRLTVL.

This clone appeared a few times. The genes are TRBV5-1 and TRBJ2-1; 10 nucleotides agree with TRBD2. CDR1 is SGHRS, CDR2 YFSETQ, per germline. Trimming cost V 1 base and J 9 bases; bases outside gene matches: 7. This CDR3 has 15 amino acids. CDR3 protein: CASSLTSGNSGEQFF. The CDR3 bases are TGCGCCAGCAGCTTGACTAGCGGGAATTCGGGTGAGCAGTTCTTC.

This chain links TRBV11-2 with TRBJ2-5, with D maybe TRBD2 (6 bases). The CDR3 consists of 15 residues. V was trimmed by 5 bases and J by 4 bases, leaving 17 bases between them. Germline-derived CDR1 and CDR2 are SGHAT and FQNNGV. The CDR3 loop is CASSPVGYGGETQYF. CDR3 coding DNA: TGTGCCAGCAGCCCAGTTGGATACGGGGGAGAGACCCAGTACTTC.

The chain joins TRBV5-8 to TRBJ1-5; D gene unclear. V was pared by 4 bases and J by 6 bases, with 8 bases between. Germline CDR1 SGHTS, CDR2 YDEGEE. The CDR3 is 12 residues long. CDR3 residues: CASSRMSQPQHF. The CDR3 nucleotides read TGTGCCAGCAGCCGAATGAGTCAGCCCCAGCATTTT. Variable domain in full (rest from reference TRBV5-8 and TRBJ1-5): EAGVTQSPTHLIKTRGQQATLRCSPISGHTSVYWYQQALGLGLQFLLWYDEGEERNRGNFPPRFSGRQFPNYSSELNVNALELEDSALYLCASSRMSQPQHFGDGTRLSIL.

This rearrangement joins TRBV2 to TRBJ2-4; 11 bases are shared with TRBD2. This CDR3 is built from 15 residues. The V gene end was trimmed by 4 bases and the J gene end by 3 bases; junction bases not matched to a gene: 2. Germline V lookup: CDR1 SNHLY, CDR2 FYNNEI. CDR3 in amino acids: CASSAGTSGKNIQYF. For the CDR3, the DNA is TGTGCCAGCAGTGCCGGGACTAGCGGCAAAAACATTCAGTACTTC.

The chain links TRBV6-2 or TRBV6-3 to TRBJ1-2; 12 bases map to TRBD1. This CDR3 contains 17 residues. From germline, CDR1 is MNHEY and CDR2 SVGEGT. V was clipped by 2 bases and J by 4 bases; unmatched bases: 8. The CDR3 is CASSYAGTGGWSYGYTF. The CDR3 DNA sequence: TGTGCCAGCAGTTACGCCGGGACAGGGGGCTGGAGCTATGGCTACACCTTC.

This chain links TRBV18 with TRBJ1-6; TRBD1 agrees at 9 bases. Germline CDR1 KGHSH, CDR2 LQKENI. The CDR3 spans 17 residues. V lost 6 bases and J lost 2; bases outside the gene matches: 8. The DNA of the CDR3 is TGTGCCAGCTCGCCAGGGACAGGGAGAACCTATAATTCACCCCTCCACTTT. It is translated as CASSPGTGRTYNSPLHF.

The chain couples TRBV7-2 to TRBJ2-5; TRBD1 matches 8 bases. The CDR3 runs to 15 residues. Germline CDR1 SGHTA, CDR2 FQGNSA. The V segment lost 5 bases and the J segment 1 base; nucleotides outside the gene matches: 6. CDR3: CASSQRQGPQETQYF. CDR3 coding DNA: TGTGCCAGCAGCCAGCGACAGGGGCCCCAAGAGACCCAGTACTTC.